The sequence of this T cell receptor (beta chain) was determined in a study of T and B cells in COVID-19 patients. Across the whole study: At median age about 35 years, recovered patients were younger than active-infection patients at just over 65.

TRB rearrangements were amplified by multiplex PCR with BIOMED2 TRB-A/B primers. TCRdb recomputed calls from the multiplex PCR reads with MiXCR, one row per CDR3 protein. The top ten clones hold over 2.5% of a sample with 8,000 or so distinct CDR3 sequences, over 35% of them seen once. This clonotype is medium-sized by share. The CDR3 covers 14 residues. The ends lost 4 bases at V and 2 bases at J; junction bases unmatched: 3. Germline V gene data show CDR1 as LNHDA and CDR2 as SQIVND (reference sequence). TRB was amplified from about 260-540 ng of blood genomic DNA. The chain couples TRBV19 to TRBJ2-3; the match to TRBD1 covers 7 bases. The receptor's source is a human donor who had recovered from COVID-19. Input material: blood. The CDR3 DNA reads as TGTGCCAGTAGTAGACAGGGATACACAGATACGCAGTATTTT. It translates to CASSRQGYTDTQYF. The full variable domain, in which reference TRBV19 and TRBJ2-3 provide the parts outside the CDR3, is DGGITQSPKYLFRKEGQNVTLSCEQNLNHDAMYWYRQDPGQGLRLIYYSQIVNDFQKGDIAEGYSVSREKKESFPLTVTSAQKNPTAFYLCASSRQGYTDTQYFGPGTRLTVL.